These 24 T cell receptor beta chains were sequenced from one sample in a study of blood T cells in healthy people across ages. Combining a sample-barcoded 5' primer with a J-beta primer mix, a second PCR ran for roughly 6 to 12 cycles. TCRdb ran MiXCR on the 5' RACE reads and lists one entry per CDR3 protein. Of 800,000 to 950,000 distinct CDR3 sequences listed, roughly 34% are singletons. Sample: blood. All receptors come from a man younger than 35 in good health.

The chain joins TRBV2 to TRBJ2-2, with TRBD1 as a possible D gene (6 bases). CDR1 is SNHLY and CDR2 is FYNNEI in the germline V gene. The CDR3 has 15 amino acids. V was pared by 6 bases and J by 4 bases, with 15 bases between. CDR3: CASRLGARSTGELFF. The CDR3 DNA follows: TGTGCCAGCAGGCTGGGGGCAAGGAGCACCGGGGAGCTGTTTTTT.

V usage is TRBV10-3 and J usage is TRBJ1-2; 8 bases fit TRBD1. The CDR3 runs 15 residues. V shed 8 bases, J shed 2 bases, and the junction held 10 bases outside the gene matches. The germline V gene encodes CDR1 ENHRY and CDR2 SYGVKD. The CDR3 sequence is CAIRPDRGVNYGYTF. CDR3 in DNA: TGTGCCATCCGTCCCGACAGGGGCGTCAACTATGGCTACACCTTC.

This clonotype appeared once. V and J are TRBV3-1 and TRBJ1-5; 9 nucleotides match TRBD1. V lost 4 bases and J lost 3; bases outside the gene matches: 10. The CDR3 spans 17 residues. Germline V gives CDR1 LGHDT, CDR2 YNNKEL (reference sequence). CDR3 coding DNA: TGTGCCAGCAGCCCTGCCGGGACAGGGTCCTTCAATCAGCCCCAGCATTTT. Translated, it gives CASSPAGTGSFNQPQHF.

The V and J genes are TRBV9 and TRBJ2-3, with 8 nucleotides matching TRBD2. CDR1 and CDR2 from the germline V gene are SGDLS and YYNGEE. V shed 1 base, J shed 5 bases, and the junction held 6 bases outside the gene matches. The CDR3 is 15 residues long. CDR3 in DNA: TGTGCCAGCAGCGTAAACACCGGGGGGGGAGATACGCAGTATTTT. As protein: CASSVNTGGGDTQYF.

The rearrangement joins TRBV20-1 to TRBJ2-1; 8 nucleotides line up with TRBD2. The CDR3 consists of 15 residues. Germline CDR1 is DFQATT and CDR2 is SNEGSKA (reference sequence). The V segment lost 0 bases and the J segment 2 bases; nucleotides outside the gene matches: 3. The DNA of the CDR3 is TGCAGTGCTAGAGAGCGAGCGGGGGCCTACAATGAGCAGTTCTTC. Translation: CSARERAGAYNEQFF.

This clonotype was recorded a few times. This chain connects TRBV27 to TRBJ1-1, with D perhaps TRBD1 (6 bases). The V end lost 6 bases, the J end lost 4 bases, and 12 bases lay between the germline ends. CDR3 length: 13 residues. CDR1 is MNHEY, CDR2 SMNVEV, per germline (reference sequence). CDR3 amino acids: CASRTGQFTEAFF. The CDR3 DNA follows: TGTGCCAGCAGAACAGGGCAGTTCACTGAAGCTTTCTTT.

The chain carries TRBV20-1 and TRBJ1-5; TRBD1 matches at 7 bases. V shed 3 bases and J 3 bases; nucleotides not matched to a gene: 5. The V gene's germline CDR1 is DFQATT and CDR2 SNEGSKA (reference sequence). The CDR3 spans 14 residues. The CDR3 here is CSASRGALNQPQHF. The CDR3 DNA is TGCAGTGCTAGCAGGGGGGCCCTCAATCAGCCCCAGCATTTT.

About this clonotype itself: The junction differs from germline at one of its ends, possibly a read error. This chain joins TRBV20-1 and TRBJ2-3, with D perhaps TRBD1 (6 bases). Germline V gene sequence: CDR1 DFQATT, CDR2 SNEGSKA (reference sequence). This CDR3 region has 15 residues. The CDR3 protein is CSATSTGLVADTQYF. As DNA, the CDR3 is TGTAGTGCTACCTCTACAGGGCTGGTCGCAGATACGCAGTATTTT.

This chain joins TRBV4-1 and TRBJ1-1; weak D call: TRBD1 (5 bases). This CDR3 is 16 amino acids long. Germline CDR1 MGHRA, CDR2 YSYEKL. Trimming shortened V by 0 bases and J by 8 bases, and 19 bases separated the two germline ends. This CDR3 is CASSQEGLGGRAEAFF. Here the CDR3 DNA reads TGCGCCAGCAGCCAAGAGGGCCTTGGGGGGAGGGCCGAAGCTTTCTTT.

This clonotype appeared many times. The chain combines TRBV20-1 with TRBJ2-5, with TRBD2 matching 7 bases. V was clipped by 6 bases and J by 2 bases; unmatched bases: 9. Germline V gene data show CDR1 as DFQATT and CDR2 as SNEGSKA (reference sequence). The CDR3 has 14 residues. Here the CDR3 DNA reads TGCAGTGCCACCACCCTAGCGGTACAAGAGACCCAGTACTTC. The encoded protein is CSATTLAVQETQYF.

A few counts support this clonotype. The CDR3 nucleotides read TGTGCCAGCAGCTCCTCCGGGACAGGGGACCGAGATACGCAGTATTTT. Translation gives CASSSSGTGDRDTQYF. This chain links TRBV7-9 with TRBJ2-3; 10 bases agree with TRBD1. The CDR3 length is 16 residues. CDR1 and CDR2 (germline): SEHNR, FQNEAQ (reference sequence). Trimming took 4 bases from V and 5 from J; bases not matched to a gene: 9.

The genes are TRBV12-3 or TRBV12-4 and TRBJ2-2; D gene uncertain. V was pared by 0 bases and J by 4 bases, with 15 bases between. The length of the CDR3 is 17 residues. CDR3 nucleotides: TGTGCCAGCAGTTTAGCGCAGTACTGGGGTGGCACCGGGGAGCTGTTTTTT. This codes for CASSLAQYWGGTGELFF.

This clonotype was seen repeatedly, ten times or more. The CDR3 loop reads CASSSYDGYTF. The DNA for the CDR3 is TGTGCCAGCAGTTCCTACGATGGCTACACCTTC. The chain links TRBV12-3 or TRBV12-4 to TRBJ1-2; no clear D gene. Deletions cut 4 bases from V and 6 bases from J, with 6 bases between. This CDR3 is 11 amino acids long.

This clonotype was observed a single time. This may stem from a read error, because a much larger clone lies one nucleotide away. The V call is TRBV5-1, the J call TRBJ2-1; D ambiguous. In germline, CDR1 is SGHRS, CDR2 YFSETQ. There are 14 residues in the CDR3. The germline V and J ends were trimmed by 1 base and 13 bases, with 18 bases remaining between them. The CDR3 bases are TGCGCCAGCAGCTTGCAGCCAGACCAAGAGACCCAGTTCTTC. It encodes CASSLQPDQETQFF.

This clonotype came up a few times. V is TRBV3-1 and J is TRBJ2-1; 7 bases line up with TRBD1. CDR1 LGHDT and CDR2 YNNKEL come from the germline V gene (reference sequence). V lost 4 bases to trimming and J lost 9 bases; unmatched junction nucleotides: 0. The CDR3 consists of 11 residues. The CDR3 loop reads CASSRQGEQFF. The CDR3 nucleotides read TGTGCCAGCAGCCGACAGGGTGAGCAGTTCTTC.

This clonotype was observed a handful of times. J is TRBJ2-7 and V is TRBV6-1; no reliable D call. This CDR3 has 11 residues. Trimming took off 7 bases at V and 3 bases at J, with 7 bases between the two ends. Germline V gene data show CDR1 as MNHNS and CDR2 as SASEGT. CDR3 coding DNA: TGTGCCAGCACCGACATCTACGAGCAGTACTTC. Amino acid sequence: CASTDIYEQYF.

The gene calls are TRBV30 and TRBJ2-3; D remains unclear. Germline CDR1 is GTSNPN and CDR2 is SVGIG (reference sequence). The CDR3 runs 14 residues. V was pared by 2 bases and J by 0 bases, with 9 bases between. The DNA for the CDR3 is TGTGCCTGGAGTAGGCTTCGCAGCACAGATACGCAGTATTTT. Protein product: CAWSRLRSTDTQYF.

As to this clonotype: One base away lies a much larger clone, so this may be a sequencing read error. J is TRBJ2-3 and V is TRBV4-2; TRBD2 matches 12 bases. With 0 bases clipped from V and 1 base from J, the junction kept 8 bases outside the gene matches. CDR1 and CDR2 from the germline V gene are LGHNA and YNFKEQ. This CDR3 region has 19 residues. The CDR3 here is CASSQDNGRLAGGTDTQYF. CDR3 bases: TGTGCCAGCAGCCAAGATAATGGGAGACTAGCGGGGGGCACAGATACGCAGTATTTT.

This clonotype came up many times. The chain links TRBV4-2 to TRBJ2-3, with D unclear. Germline lookup yields CDR1 LGHNA and CDR2 YNFKEQ. V lost 1 base, J lost 1 base, and 3 bases lay in between. The CDR3 extends over 13 amino acids. CDR3 in DNA: TGTGCCAGCAGCCAAGTAGGCACAGATACGCAGTATTTT. Its protein is CASSQVGTDTQYF.

This rearrangement joins TRBV5-1 to TRBJ2-2; 7 nucleotides align to TRBD1. V gave up 0 bases and J gave up 1 base; unmatched junction bases: 6. This CDR3 spans 17 amino acids. Germline assignment: CDR1 SGHRS and CDR2 YFSETQ. The CDR3 DNA reads as TGCGCCAGCAGCTTGGCCGGGACAGCTAGGAACACCGGGGAGCTGTTTTTT. It is translated as CASSLAGTARNTGELFF. The entire variable domain, with the rest obtained from reference TRBV5-1 and TRBJ2-2, is as follows: KAGVTQTPRYLIKTRGQQVTLSCSPISGHRSVSWYQQTPGQGLQFLFEYFSETQRNKGNFPGRFSGRQFSNSRSEMNVSTLELGDSALYLCASSLAGTARNTGELFFGEGSRLTVL.

This clonotype was detected only a few times. The V call is TRBV7-2, the J call TRBJ1-4, with D unresolved. This CDR3 is 17 amino acids long. CDR1 SGHTA and CDR2 FQGNSA come from the germline V gene. V lost 2 bases and J 3 bases, leaving 16 bases between the germline ends. CDR3 protein: CASSLFPLSPANEKLFF. The CDR3 DNA sequence: TGTGCCAGCAGCTTATTTCCTCTCTCCCCCGCTAATGAAAAACTGTTTTTT.

This chain joins TRBV20-1 and TRBJ2-7; D gene uncertain. Germline loops: CDR1 DFQATT, CDR2 SNEGSKA (reference sequence). The CDR3 is made up of 12 amino acids. V lost 1 base and J lost 7, with 11 bases in between. This CDR3 reads CSARGQDREQYF. The CDR3, as DNA: TGCAGTGCTAGAGGCCAGGATCGGGAGCAGTACTTC.

This clonotype was found a few times. The J gene is TRBJ2-1, the V gene TRBV3-1, with D tentatively TRBD1 (5 bases). The closer fit of TRBJ2-7 to the DNA end suggests the J call may be wrong. Germline CDR1 is LGHDT and CDR2 is YNNKEL (reference sequence). CDR3 size: 15 residues. The CDR3 coding sequence is TGTGCCAGCAGCCAGGACATGAGCTCCTACAATGAGCAGTACTTC. This sequence encodes CASSQDMSSYNEQYF.

As concerns this clonotype: One end of the junction is discordant with germline, which a read error may explain. This chain links TRBV28 with TRBJ1-6; D perhaps matches TRBD1 (5 bases). Germline V lookup: CDR1 MDHEN, CDR2 SYDVKM. The CDR3 consists of 15 residues. The CDR3 nucleotides are TGTGCCAGCAGTTTGGGGGTAGCCCGTTCTTCACCCCCCCACTTT. Translating gives CASSLGVARSSPPHF.